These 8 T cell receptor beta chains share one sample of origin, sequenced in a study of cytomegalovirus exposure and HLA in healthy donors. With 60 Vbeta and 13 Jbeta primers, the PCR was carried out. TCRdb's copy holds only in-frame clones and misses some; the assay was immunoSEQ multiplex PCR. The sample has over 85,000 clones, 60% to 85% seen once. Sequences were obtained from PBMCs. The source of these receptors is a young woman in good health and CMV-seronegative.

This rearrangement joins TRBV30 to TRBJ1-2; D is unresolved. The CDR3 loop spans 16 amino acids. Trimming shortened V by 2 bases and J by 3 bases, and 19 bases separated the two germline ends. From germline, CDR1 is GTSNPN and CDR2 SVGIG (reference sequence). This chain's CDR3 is CAWSPPGRGRDYGYTF. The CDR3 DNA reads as TGTGCCTGGAGTCCCCCCGGGCGGGGTAGGGACTATGGCTACACCTTC. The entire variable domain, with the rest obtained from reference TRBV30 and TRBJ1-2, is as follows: SQTIHQWPATLVQPVGSPLSLECTVEGTSNPNLYWYRQAAGRGLQLLFYSVGIGQISSEVPQNLSASRPQDRQFILSSKKLLLSDSGFYLCAWSPPGRGRDYGYTFGSGTRLTVV.

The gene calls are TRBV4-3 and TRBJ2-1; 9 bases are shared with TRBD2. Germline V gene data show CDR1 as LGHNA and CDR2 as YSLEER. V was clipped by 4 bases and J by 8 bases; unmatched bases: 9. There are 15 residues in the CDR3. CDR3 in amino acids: CASSLKRGRGYEQFF. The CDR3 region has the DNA TGCGCCAGCAGCCTTAAACGCGGGAGGGGTTATGAGCAGTTCTTC.

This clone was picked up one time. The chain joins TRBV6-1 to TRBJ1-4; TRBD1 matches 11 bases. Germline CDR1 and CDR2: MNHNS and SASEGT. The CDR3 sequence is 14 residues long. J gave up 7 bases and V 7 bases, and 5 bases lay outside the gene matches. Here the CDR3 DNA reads TGTGCCAGCACGGCCGGGACAGGGGGTGAAAAACTGTTTTTT. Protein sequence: CASTAGTGGEKLFF.

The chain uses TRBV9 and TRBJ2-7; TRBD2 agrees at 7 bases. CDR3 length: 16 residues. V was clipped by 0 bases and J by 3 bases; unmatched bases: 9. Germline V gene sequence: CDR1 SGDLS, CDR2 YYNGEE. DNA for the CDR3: TGTGCCAGCAGCGTAGGGCAATCCGGGACTATCTACGAGCAGTACTTC. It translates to CASSVGQSGTIYEQYF. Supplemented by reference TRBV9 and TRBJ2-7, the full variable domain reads DSGVTQTPKHLITATGQRVTLRCSPRSGDLSVYWYQQSLDQGLQFLIQYYNGEERAKGNILERFSAQQFPDLHSELNLSSLELGDSALYFCASSVGQSGTIYEQYFGPGTRLTVT.

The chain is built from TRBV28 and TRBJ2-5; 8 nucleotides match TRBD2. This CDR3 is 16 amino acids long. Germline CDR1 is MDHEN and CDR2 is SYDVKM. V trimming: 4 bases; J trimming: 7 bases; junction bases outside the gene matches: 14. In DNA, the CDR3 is TGTGCCAGCAGTTCCCTCCAAGAGCGGGAGAGGGGGACCCAGTACTTC. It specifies CASSSLQERERGTQYF.

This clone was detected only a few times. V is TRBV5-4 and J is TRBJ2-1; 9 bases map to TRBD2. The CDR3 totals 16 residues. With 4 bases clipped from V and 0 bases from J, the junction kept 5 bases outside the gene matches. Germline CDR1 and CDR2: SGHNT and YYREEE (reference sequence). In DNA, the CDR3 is TGTGCCAGCAGCGATCTAGCGGGGAGCTCCTACAATGAGCAGTTCTTC. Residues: CASSDLAGSSYNEQFF.

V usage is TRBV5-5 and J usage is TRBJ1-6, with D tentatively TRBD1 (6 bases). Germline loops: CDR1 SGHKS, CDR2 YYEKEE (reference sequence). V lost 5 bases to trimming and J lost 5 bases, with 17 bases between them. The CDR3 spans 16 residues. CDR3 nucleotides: TGTGCCAGCAGGCAACAACAGGGAACGGATAATTCACCCCTCCACTTT. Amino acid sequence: CASRQQQGTDNSPLHF.

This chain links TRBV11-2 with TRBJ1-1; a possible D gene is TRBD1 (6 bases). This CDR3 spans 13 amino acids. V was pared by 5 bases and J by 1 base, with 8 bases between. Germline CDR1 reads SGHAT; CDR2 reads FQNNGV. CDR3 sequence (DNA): TGTGCCAGCAGCCTACAGGGGAACACTGAAGCTTTCTTT. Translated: CASSLQGNTEAFF.